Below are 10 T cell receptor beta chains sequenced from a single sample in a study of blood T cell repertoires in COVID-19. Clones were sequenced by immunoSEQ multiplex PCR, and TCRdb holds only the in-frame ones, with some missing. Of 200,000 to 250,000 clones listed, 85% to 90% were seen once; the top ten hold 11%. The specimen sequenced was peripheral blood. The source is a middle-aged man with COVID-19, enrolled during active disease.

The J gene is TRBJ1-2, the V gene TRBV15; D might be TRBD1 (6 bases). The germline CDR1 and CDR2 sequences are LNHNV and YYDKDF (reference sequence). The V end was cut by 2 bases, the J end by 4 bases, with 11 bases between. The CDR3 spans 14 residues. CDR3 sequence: CATSRLGQIYGYTF. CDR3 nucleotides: TGTGCCACCAGCAGACTAGGACAGATCTATGGCTACACCTTC. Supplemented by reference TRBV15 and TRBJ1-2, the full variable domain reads DAMVIQNPRYQVTQFGKPVTLSCSQTLNHNVMYWYQQKSSQAPKLLFHYYDKDFNNEADTPDNFQSRRPNTSFCFLDIRSPGLGDTAMYLCATSRLGQIYGYTFGSGTRLTVV.

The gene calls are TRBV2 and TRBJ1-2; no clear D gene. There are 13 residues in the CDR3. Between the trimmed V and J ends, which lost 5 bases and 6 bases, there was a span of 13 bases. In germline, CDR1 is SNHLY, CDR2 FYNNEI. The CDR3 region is CASSTRLLDGYTF. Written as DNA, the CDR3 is TGTGCCAGCAGTACCCGACTTTTAGATGGCTACACCTTC.

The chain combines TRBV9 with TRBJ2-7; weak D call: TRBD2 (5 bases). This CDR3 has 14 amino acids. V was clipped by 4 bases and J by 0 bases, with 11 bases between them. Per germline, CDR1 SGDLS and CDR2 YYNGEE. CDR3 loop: CASSRGSDSYEQYF. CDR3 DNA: TGTGCCAGCAGCCGCGGGTCCGACTCCTACGAGCAGTACTTC.

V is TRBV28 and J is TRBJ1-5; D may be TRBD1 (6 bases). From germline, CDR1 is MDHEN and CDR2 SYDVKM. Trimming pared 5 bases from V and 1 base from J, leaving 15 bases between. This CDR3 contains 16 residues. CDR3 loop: CASSPSGTSSNQPQHF. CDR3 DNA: TGTGCCAGCAGTCCCTCCGGGACAAGCAGCAATCAGCCCCAGCATTTT.

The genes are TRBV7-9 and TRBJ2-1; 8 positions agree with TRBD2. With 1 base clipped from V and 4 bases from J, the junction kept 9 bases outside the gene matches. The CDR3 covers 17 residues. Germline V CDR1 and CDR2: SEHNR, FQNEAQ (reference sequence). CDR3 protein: CASSLEAGASGYNEQFF. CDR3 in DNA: TGTGCCAGCAGCTTAGAGGCCGGAGCTAGCGGGTACAATGAGCAGTTCTTC.

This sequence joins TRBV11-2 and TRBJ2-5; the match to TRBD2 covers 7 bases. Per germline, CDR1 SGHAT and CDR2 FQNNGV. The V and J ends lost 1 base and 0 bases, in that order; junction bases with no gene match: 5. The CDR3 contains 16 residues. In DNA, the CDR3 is TGTGCCAGCAGCTTAGGTATCGGGGGGAACCAAGAGACCCAGTACTTC. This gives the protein CASSLGIGGNQETQYF.

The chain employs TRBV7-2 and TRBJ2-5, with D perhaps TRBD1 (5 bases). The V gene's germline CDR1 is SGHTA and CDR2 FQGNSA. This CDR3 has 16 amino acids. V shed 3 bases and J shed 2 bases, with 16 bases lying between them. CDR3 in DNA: TGTGCCAGCAGCTTCCTACTAAGGGGCCCTCAAGAGACCCAGTACTTC. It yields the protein CASSFLLRGPQETQYF. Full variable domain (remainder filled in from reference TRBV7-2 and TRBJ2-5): GAGVSQSPSNKVTEKGKDVELRCDPISGHTALYWYRQSLGQGLEFLIYFQGNSAPDKSGLPSDRFSAERTGGSVSTLTIQRTQQEDSAVYLCASSFLLRGPQETQYFGPGTRLLVL.

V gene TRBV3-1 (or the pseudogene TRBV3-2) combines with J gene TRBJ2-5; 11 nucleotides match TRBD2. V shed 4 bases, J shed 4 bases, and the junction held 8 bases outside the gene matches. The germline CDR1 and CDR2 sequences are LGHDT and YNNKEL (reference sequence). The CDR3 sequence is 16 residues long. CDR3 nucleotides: TGTGCCAGCAGCCCCGTAGCGGGAGGGCCGGGAGAGACCCAGTACTTC. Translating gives CASSPVAGGPGETQYF.

The CDR3 loop is CASSPGTGEFTTNEKLFF. In DNA form, the CDR3 reads TGTGCCAGCAGCCCCGGGACAGGGGAATTCACAACTAATGAAAAACTGTTTTTT. The chain has TRBV7-9 and TRBJ1-4; TRBD1 matches at 10 bases. The V gene's germline CDR1 is SEHNR and CDR2 FQNEAQ (reference sequence). CDR3 length: 18 residues. V trimming: 5 bases; J trimming: 0 bases; junction bases outside the gene matches: 9.

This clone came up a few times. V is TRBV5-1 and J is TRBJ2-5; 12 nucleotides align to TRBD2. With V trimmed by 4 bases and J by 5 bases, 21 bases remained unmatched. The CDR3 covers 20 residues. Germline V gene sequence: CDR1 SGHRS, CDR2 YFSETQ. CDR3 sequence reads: CASSRGGGLAGNLRKETQYF. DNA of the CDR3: TGCGCCAGCAGCCGTGGGGGAGGACTAGCGGGAAACCTACGAAAGGAGACCCAGTACTTC.